A selection of T cell receptor beta chains follows, all from one sample in a study of T-cell reconstitution after alpha-beta-depleted transplantation in children. TCRdb reprocessed the PCR reads with MiXCR, giving one entry per CDR3 protein. The repertoire has about 980,000 distinct CDR3 sequences, roughly 31% of them found once; the top ten carry roughly 30%. The sequencing here drew on PBMCs, mostly from graft donor cells, taken 360 days after TCRalphabeta/CD19-depleted stem cell transplant. Source of these receptors: a boy under two years old who had a stem cell transplant for SCID, so the T cells may come from the graft donor. The CDR3 runs from the conserved cysteine through the conserved F or W. The order of the fields is CDR3 protein, CDR3 DNA, V gene, clone size, D gene, J gene. D genes are given only for firm matches. The size field is filled for only some rows; it gives once, few, many or a size class.

CDR3 protein: CASSYRSRGIYTGELFF
CDR3 DNA: TGTGCCAGCAGTTACCGTTCTCGGGGTATATACACCGGGGAGCTGTTTTTT
V gene: TRBV6-5
clone size: many
D gene: .
J gene: TRBJ2-2

CDR3 protein: CASTGTFTYEQYF
CDR3 DNA: TGTGCCAGCACAGGGACGTTTACCTACGAGCAGTACTTC
V gene: TRBV12-3/TRBV12-4
clone size: .
D gene: .
J gene: TRBJ2-7

CDR3 protein: CATSRRGVDEQFF
CDR3 DNA: TGCGCCACCTCTCGGCGGGGGGTCGATGAGCAGTTCTTC
V gene: TRBV5-1
clone size: many
D gene: TRBD2
J gene: TRBJ2-1

CDR3 protein: CASSLDNVQGFYEQYF
CDR3 DNA: TGTGCCAGCAGCTTAGATAACGTACAGGGTTTCTACGAGCAGTACTTC
V gene: TRBV11-2
clone size: .
D gene: .
J gene: TRBJ2-7

CDR3 protein: CATSLRTGGTDTQYF
CDR3 DNA: TGTGCCACCAGCTTACGGACAGGTGGGACAGATACGCAGTATTTT
V gene: TRBV15
clone size: few
D gene: TRBD1
J gene: TRBJ2-3

CDR3 protein: CSVESGLYNEQFF
CDR3 DNA: TGCAGCGTTGAATCGGGGTTATACAATGAGCAGTTCTTC
V gene: TRBV29-1
clone size: .
D gene: .
J gene: TRBJ2-1

CDR3 protein: CASTPGQGPYGAFF
CDR3 DNA: TGTGCCAGTACCCCCGGACAGGGCCCCTATGGAGCTTTCTTT
V gene: TRBV19
clone size: many
D gene: TRBD1
J gene: TRBJ1-1

CDR3 protein: CASSFMGEQYF
CDR3 DNA: TGTGCCAGCAGCTTTATGGGAGAGCAGTACTTC
V gene: TRBV12-3/TRBV12-4
clone size: few
D gene: .
J gene: TRBJ2-7

CDR3 protein: CASRGFTSFEGQFF
CDR3 DNA: TGTGCCAGCAGGGGATTTACTAGCTTCGAGGGGCAGTTCTTC
V gene: TRBV2
clone size: many
D gene: .
J gene: TRBJ2-1

CDR3 protein: CASSPRQDGELFF
CDR3 DNA: TGTGCCAGCAGTCCCCGACAGGACGGGGAGCTGTTTTTT
V gene: TRBV12-3/TRBV12-4
clone size: few
D gene: .
J gene: TRBJ2-2

CDR3 protein: CASSRAGEETQYF
CDR3 DNA: TGCGCCAGCAGCCGGGCAGGGGAAGAGACCCAGTACTTC
V gene: TRBV5-1
clone size: .
D gene: .
J gene: TRBJ2-5

CDR3 protein: CASSLVLAGQFF
CDR3 DNA: TGTGCCAGCAGTTTAGTTCTGGCTGGGCAGTTCTTC
V gene: TRBV12-3/TRBV12-4
clone size: .
D gene: .
J gene: TRBJ2-1

CDR3 protein: CSVGAHRGNTEAFF
CDR3 DNA: TGCAGCGTTGGTGCTCACAGGGGGAACACTGAAGCTTTCTTT
V gene: TRBV29-1
clone size: few
D gene: TRBD1
J gene: TRBJ1-1

CDR3 protein: CASSRKDRVSGANVLTF
CDR3 DNA: TGCGCCAGCAGCCGGAAGGACAGGGTGTCTGGGGCCAACGTCCTGACTTTC
V gene: TRBV5-1
clone size: .
D gene: TRBD1
J gene: TRBJ2-6

CDR3 protein: CASSLGPGTEAFF
CDR3 DNA: TGTGCCAGCAGCTTAGGTCCTGGGACTGAAGCTTTCTTT
V gene: TRBV11-1
clone size: many
D gene: .
J gene: TRBJ1-1

CDR3 protein: CATGAPSTDTQYF
CDR3 DNA: TGTGCCACCGGGGCGCCGAGCACAGATACGCAGTATTTT
V gene: TRBV24-1
clone size: .
D gene: .
J gene: TRBJ2-3

CDR3 protein: CASSRPGTGRNTEAFF
CDR3 DNA: TGTGCCAGCAGCCGTCCCGGGACAGGGCGGAACACTGAAGCTTTCTTT
V gene: TRBV7-9
clone size: few
D gene: TRBD1
J gene: TRBJ1-1

CDR3 protein: CASSLRVRQGYSYEQYF
CDR3 DNA: TGCGCCAGCAGCTTGCGAGTTAGACAGGGCTACTCCTACGAGCAGTACTTC
V gene: TRBV5-1
clone size: .
D gene: TRBD1
J gene: TRBJ2-7

CDR3 protein: CASSVSGTGRTGELFF
CDR3 DNA: TGTGCCAGCAGCGTAAGCGGCACAGGGCGCACCGGGGAGCTGTTTTTT
V gene: TRBV9
clone size: few
D gene: .
J gene: TRBJ2-2

CDR3 protein: CASSAPGLVGGNEQFF
CDR3 DNA: TGTGCCAGCAGCGCCCCCGGACTAGTAGGGGGGAATGAGCAGTTCTTC
V gene: TRBV9
clone size: .
D gene: .
J gene: TRBJ2-1

CDR3 protein: CASSERGRRNTIYF
CDR3 DNA: TGTGCCAGCAGTGAAAGGGGGAGAAGGAACACCATATATTTT
V gene: TRBV2
clone size: .
D gene: .
J gene: TRBJ1-3

CDR3 protein: CASSLGGAKSELFF
CDR3 DNA: TGTGCCAGCAGCTTAGGTGGGGCCAAATCCGAACTGTTTTTT
V gene: TRBV11-2
clone size: .
D gene: .
J gene: TRBJ1-4

CDR3 protein: CASSLAAGLDTQYF
CDR3 DNA: TGCGCCAGCAGCTTGGCCGCGGGGTTAGATACGCAGTATTTT
V gene: TRBV5-1
clone size: few
D gene: .
J gene: TRBJ2-3

CDR3 protein: CASNDRGGGTQYF
CDR3 DNA: TGTGCCAGCAATGACCGGGGGGGAGGTACGCAGTATTTT
V gene: TRBV28
clone size: .
D gene: TRBD2
J gene: TRBJ2-3

CDR3 protein: CASSQDRNLLGVTEAFF
CDR3 DNA: TGTGCCAGCAGCCAAGATCGAAATTTGCTGGGAGTCACTGAAGCTTTCTTT
V gene: TRBV4-2
clone size: few
D gene: .
J gene: TRBJ1-1

CDR3 protein: CASSFVVETYNEQFF
CDR3 DNA: TGTGCCAGCAGTTTTGTAGTGGAGACCTACAATGAGCAGTTCTTC
V gene: TRBV28
clone size: .
D gene: .
J gene: TRBJ2-1

CDR3 protein: CASSQDAGLAPNEQFF
CDR3 DNA: TGTGCCAGCAGCCAAGATGCAGGACTAGCTCCCAATGAGCAGTTCTTC
V gene: TRBV3-1
clone size: many
D gene: TRBD2
J gene: TRBJ2-1

CDR3 protein: CSVIGLDYEQYF
CDR3 DNA: TGCAGCGTTATCGGACTAGACTACGAGCAGTACTTC
V gene: TRBV29-1
clone size: .
D gene: TRBD2
J gene: TRBJ2-7

CDR3 protein: CASSYVQGYEQYF
CDR3 DNA: TGTGCCAGCAGTTACGTCCAGGGTTACGAGCAGTACTTC
V gene: TRBV6-5
clone size: .
D gene: .
J gene: TRBJ2-7